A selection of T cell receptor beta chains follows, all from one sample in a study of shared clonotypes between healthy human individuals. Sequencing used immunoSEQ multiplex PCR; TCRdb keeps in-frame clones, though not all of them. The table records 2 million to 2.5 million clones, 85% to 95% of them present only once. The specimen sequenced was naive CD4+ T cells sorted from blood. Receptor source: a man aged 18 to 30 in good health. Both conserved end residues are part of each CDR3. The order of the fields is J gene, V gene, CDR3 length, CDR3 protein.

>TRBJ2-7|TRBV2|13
CASCRDIGYEQYF
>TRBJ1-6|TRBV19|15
CASLGGVDLNSPLHF
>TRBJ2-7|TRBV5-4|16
CASSSQVAGKRDEQYF
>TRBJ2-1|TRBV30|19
CAWALGTSGTRASYNEQFF
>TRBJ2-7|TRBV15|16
CATSRDFGSGSYEQYF
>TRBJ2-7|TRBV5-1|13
CASSPDNAYEQYF
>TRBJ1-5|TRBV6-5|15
CASGITGGSNQPQHF
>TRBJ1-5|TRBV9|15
CASSVGGLDSQPQHF
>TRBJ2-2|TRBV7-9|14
CAVPDEERIGELFF
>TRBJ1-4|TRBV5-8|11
CASSQQLSLFF